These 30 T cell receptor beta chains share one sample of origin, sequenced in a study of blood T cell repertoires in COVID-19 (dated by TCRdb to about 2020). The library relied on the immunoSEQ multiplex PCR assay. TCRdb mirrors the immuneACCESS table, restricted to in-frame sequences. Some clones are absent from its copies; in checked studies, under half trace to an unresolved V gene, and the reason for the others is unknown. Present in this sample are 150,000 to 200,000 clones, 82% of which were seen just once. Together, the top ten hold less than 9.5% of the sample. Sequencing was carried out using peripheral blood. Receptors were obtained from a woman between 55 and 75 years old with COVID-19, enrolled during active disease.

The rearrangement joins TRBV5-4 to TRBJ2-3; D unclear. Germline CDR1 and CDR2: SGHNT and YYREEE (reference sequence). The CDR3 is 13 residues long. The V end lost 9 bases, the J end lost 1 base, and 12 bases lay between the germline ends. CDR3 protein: CATKPTGTDTQYF. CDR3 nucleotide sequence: TGTGCCACCAAGCCAACAGGCACAGATACGCAGTATTTT.

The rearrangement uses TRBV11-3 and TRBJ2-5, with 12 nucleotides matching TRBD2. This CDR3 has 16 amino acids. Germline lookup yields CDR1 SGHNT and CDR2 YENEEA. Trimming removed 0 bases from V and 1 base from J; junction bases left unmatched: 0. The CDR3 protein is CASSLETSGGQETQYF. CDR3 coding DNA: TGTGCCAGCAGCTTAGAGACTAGCGGGGGCCAAGAGACCCAGTACTTC.

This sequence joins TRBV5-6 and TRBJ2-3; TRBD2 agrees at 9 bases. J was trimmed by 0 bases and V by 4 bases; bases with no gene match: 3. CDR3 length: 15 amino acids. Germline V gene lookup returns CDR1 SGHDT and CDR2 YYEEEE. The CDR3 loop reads CASSQLAGSTDTQYF. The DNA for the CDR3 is TGTGCCAGCAGCCAGCTAGCGGGAAGCACAGATACGCAGTATTTT.

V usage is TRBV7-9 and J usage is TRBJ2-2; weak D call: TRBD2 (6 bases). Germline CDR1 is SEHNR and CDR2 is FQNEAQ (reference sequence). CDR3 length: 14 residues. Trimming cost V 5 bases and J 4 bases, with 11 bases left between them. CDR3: CASSLPEGTGELFF. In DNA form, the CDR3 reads TGTGCCAGCAGCCTCCCGGAGGGCACCGGGGAGCTGTTTTTT.

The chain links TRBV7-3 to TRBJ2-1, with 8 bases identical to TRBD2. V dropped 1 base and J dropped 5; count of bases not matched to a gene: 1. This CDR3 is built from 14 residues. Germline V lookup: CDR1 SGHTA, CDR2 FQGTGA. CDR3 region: CASSLSGRNNEQFF. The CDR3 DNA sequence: TGTGCCAGCAGCTTAAGCGGGAGGAACAATGAGCAGTTCTTC.

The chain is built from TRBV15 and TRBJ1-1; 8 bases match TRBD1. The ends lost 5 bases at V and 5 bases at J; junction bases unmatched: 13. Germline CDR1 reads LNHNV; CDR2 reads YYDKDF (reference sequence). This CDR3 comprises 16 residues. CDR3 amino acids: CATSWGTGPGATEAFF. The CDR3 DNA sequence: TGTGCCACCAGCTGGGGGACAGGCCCCGGGGCGACTGAAGCTTTCTTT. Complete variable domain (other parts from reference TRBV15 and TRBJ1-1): DAMVIQNPRYQVTQFGKPVTLSCSQTLNHNVMYWYQQKSSQAPKLLFHYYDKDFNNEADTPDNFQSRRPNTSFCFLDIRSPGLGDTAMYLCATSWGTGPGATEAFFGQGTRLTVV.

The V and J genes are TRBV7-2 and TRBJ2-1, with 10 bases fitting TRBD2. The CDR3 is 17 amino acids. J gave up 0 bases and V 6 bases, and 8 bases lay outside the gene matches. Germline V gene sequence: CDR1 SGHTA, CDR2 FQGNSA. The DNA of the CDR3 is TGTGCCAGCAGACCACTAGCGGGACGGAGCTCCTACAATGAGCAGTTCTTC. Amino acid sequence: CASRPLAGRSSYNEQFF.

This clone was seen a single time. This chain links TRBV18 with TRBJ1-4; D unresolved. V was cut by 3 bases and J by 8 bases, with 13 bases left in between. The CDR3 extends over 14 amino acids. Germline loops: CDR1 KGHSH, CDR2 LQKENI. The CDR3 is CASSPGGMGEKLFF. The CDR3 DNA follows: TGTGCCAGCTCACCGGGCGGGATGGGAGAAAAACTGTTTTTT.

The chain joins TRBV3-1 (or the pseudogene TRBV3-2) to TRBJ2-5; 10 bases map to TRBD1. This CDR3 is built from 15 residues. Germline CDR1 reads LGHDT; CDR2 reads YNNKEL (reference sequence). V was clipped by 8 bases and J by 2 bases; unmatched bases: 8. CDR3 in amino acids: CASVPRDRGQETQYF. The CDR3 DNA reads TGTGCCAGCGTCCCCCGGGACAGGGGACAAGAGACCCAGTACTTC.

CDR3 nucleotide sequence: TGTGCCACCGGACTAGCGAGGGAGCTGTTTTTT. This gives the protein CATGLARELFF. The chain is built from TRBV10-3 and TRBJ2-2; TRBD2 matches at 9 bases. Germline-derived CDR1 and CDR2 are ENHRY and SYGVKD. The CDR3 has 11 residues. V shed 10 bases, J shed 9 bases, and the junction held 3 bases outside the gene matches.

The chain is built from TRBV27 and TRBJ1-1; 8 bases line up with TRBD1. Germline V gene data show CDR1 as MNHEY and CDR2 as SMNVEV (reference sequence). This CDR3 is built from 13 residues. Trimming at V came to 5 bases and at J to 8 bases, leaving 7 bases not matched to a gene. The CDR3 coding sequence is TGTGCCAGCAGTCCCGGACAGGGTGGGGAAGCTTTCTTT. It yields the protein CASSPGQGGEAFF.

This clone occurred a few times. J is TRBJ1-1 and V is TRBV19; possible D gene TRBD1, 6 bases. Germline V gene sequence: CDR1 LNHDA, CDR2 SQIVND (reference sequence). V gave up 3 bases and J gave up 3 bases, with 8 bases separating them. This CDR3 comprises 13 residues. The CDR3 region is CASSMKGDTEAFF. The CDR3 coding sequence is TGTGCCAGTAGTATGAAGGGGGACACTGAAGCTTTCTTT.

The CDR3 region is CASSEERLRGYTF. The DNA for the CDR3 is TGTGCCAGCAGTGAAGAGAGATTAAGAGGCTACACCTTC. This rearrangement joins TRBV6-1 to TRBJ1-2; D is uncertain. CDR3 size: 13 residues. Trimming removed 1 base from V and 8 bases from J, with 11 bases in between. Per germline, CDR1 MNHNS and CDR2 SASEGT.

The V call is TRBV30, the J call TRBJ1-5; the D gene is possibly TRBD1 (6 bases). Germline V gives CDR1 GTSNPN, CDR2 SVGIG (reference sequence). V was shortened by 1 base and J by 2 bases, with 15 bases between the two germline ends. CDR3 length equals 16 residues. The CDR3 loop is CAWSGGTPSGNQPQHF. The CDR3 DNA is TGTGCCTGGAGTGGGGGGACACCGTCGGGCAATCAGCCCCAGCATTTT.

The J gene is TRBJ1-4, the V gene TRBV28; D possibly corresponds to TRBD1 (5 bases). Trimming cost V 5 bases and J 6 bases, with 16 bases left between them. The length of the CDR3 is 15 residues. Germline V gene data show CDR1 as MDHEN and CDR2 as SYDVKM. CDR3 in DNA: TGTGCCAGCAGTGGACAAACATTAGGGGATGAAAAACTGTTTTTT. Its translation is CASSGQTLGDEKLFF. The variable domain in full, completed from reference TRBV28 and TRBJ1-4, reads DVKVTQSSRYLVKRTGEKVFLECVQDMDHENMFWYRQDPGLGLRLIYFSYDVKMKEKGDIPEGYSVSREKKERFSLILESASTNQTSMYLCASSGQTLGDEKLFFGSGTQLSVL.

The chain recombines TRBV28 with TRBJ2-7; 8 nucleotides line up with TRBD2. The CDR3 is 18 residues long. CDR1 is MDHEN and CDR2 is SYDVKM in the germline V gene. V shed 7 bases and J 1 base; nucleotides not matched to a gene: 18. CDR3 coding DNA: TGTGCCAGCAACGGACGGGGTATCCGGGGGGGGCCTTCCTACGAGCAGTACGTC. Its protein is CASNGRGIRGGPSYEQYV.

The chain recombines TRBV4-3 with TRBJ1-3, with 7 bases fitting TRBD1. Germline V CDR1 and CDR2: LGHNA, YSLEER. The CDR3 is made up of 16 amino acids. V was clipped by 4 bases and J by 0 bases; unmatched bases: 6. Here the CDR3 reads CASSPYGDSSGNTIYF. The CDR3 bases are TGCGCCAGCAGCCCATACGGGGACAGCTCTGGAAACACCATATATTTT.

CDR3 DNA sequence: TGTGCCAGCAGCGTAGGGGGCGGGACCTTCACCGGGGAGCTGTTTTTT. This codes for CASSVGGGTFTGELFF. V usage is TRBV9 and J usage is TRBJ2-2; perhaps TRBD2 as D (6 bases). Germline CDR1 SGDLS, CDR2 YYNGEE. Trimming shortened V by 0 bases and J by 4 bases, and 13 bases separated the two germline ends. The CDR3 has 16 amino acids.

The CDR3 protein is CASSPWVAEKDNEQFF. CDR3 sequence (DNA): TGTGCCAGCAGCCCCTGGGTAGCGGAAAAAGACAATGAGCAGTTCTTC. This chain links TRBV4-2 with TRBJ2-1; weak D call: TRBD2 (6 bases). V was shortened by 4 bases and J by 5 bases, with 18 bases between the two germline ends. Germline V gene sequence: CDR1 LGHNA, CDR2 YNFKEQ. This CDR3 has 16 amino acids.

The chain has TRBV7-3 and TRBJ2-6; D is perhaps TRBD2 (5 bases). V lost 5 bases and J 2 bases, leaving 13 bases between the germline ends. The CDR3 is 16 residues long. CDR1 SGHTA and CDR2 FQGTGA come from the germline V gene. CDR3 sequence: CASSLGLLAGANVLTF. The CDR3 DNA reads TGTGCCAGCAGCCTCGGACTTTTGGCTGGGGCCAACGTCCTGACTTTC. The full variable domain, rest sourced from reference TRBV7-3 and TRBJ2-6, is GAGVSQTPSNKVTEKGKYVELRCDPISGHTALYWYRQSLGQGPEFLIYFQGTGAADDSGLPNDRFFAVRPEGSVSTLKIQRTERGDSAVYLCASSLGLLAGANVLTFGAGSRLTVL.

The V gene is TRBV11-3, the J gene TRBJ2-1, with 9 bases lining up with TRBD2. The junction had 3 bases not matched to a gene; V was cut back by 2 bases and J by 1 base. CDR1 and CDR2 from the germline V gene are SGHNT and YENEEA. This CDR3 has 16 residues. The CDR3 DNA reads TGTGCCAGCAGCTTATGGAGCGGGGGGTCCTACAATGAGCAGTTCTTC. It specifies CASSLWSGGSYNEQFF.

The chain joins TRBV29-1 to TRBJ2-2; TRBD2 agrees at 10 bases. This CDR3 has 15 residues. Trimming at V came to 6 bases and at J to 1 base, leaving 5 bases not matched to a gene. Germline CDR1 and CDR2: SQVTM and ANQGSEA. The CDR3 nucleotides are TGCAGCGTCCGCACTAGCGGGGTGAACACCGGGGAGCTGTTTTTT. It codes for CSVRTSGVNTGELFF.

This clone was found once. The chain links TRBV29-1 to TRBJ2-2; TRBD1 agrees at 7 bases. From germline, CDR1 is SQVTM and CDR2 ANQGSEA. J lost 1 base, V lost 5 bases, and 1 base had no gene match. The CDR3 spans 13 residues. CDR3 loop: CSVYRGNTGELFF. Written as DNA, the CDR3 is TGCAGCGTTTACAGGGGGAACACCGGGGAGCTGTTTTTT.

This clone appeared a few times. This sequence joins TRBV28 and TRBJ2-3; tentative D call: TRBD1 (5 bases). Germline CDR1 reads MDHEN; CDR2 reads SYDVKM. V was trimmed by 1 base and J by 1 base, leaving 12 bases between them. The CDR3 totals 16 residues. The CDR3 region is CASSLLVGVRTDTQYF. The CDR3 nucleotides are TGTGCCAGCAGTTTATTGGTAGGGGTCCGCACAGATACGCAGTATTTT.

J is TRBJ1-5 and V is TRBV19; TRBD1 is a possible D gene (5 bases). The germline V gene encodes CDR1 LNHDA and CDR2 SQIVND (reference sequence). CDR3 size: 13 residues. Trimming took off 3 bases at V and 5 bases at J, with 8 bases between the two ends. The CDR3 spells CASSMQGYQPQHF. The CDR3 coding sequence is TGTGCCAGTAGTATGCAGGGTTATCAGCCCCAGCATTTT.

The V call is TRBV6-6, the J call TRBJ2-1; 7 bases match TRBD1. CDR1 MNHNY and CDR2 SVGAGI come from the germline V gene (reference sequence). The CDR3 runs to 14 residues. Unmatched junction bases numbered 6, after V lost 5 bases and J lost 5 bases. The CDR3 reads CASSSPGQNNEQFF. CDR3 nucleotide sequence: TGTGCCAGCAGTAGTCCGGGACAGAACAATGAGCAGTTCTTC.

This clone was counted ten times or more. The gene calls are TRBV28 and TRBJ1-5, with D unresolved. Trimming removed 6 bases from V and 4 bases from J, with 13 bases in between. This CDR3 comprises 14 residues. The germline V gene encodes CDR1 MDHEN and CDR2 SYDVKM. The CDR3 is CASSSGGLNQPQHF. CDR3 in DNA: TGTGCCAGCAGCTCCGGCGGGTTAAATCAGCCCCAGCATTTT.

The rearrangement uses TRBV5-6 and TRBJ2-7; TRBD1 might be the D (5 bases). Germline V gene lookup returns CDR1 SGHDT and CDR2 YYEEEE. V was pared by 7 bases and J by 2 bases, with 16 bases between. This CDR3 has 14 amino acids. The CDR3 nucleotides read TGTGCCAGCCTTGCTTTGGCCAGGGCCTACGAGCAGTACTTC. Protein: CASLALARAYEQYF.

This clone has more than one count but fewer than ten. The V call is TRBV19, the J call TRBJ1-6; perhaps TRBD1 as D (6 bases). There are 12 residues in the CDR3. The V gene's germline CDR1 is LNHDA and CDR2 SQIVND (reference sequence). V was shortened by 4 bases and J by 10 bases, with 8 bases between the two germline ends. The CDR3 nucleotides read TGTGCCAGTAGTAAGGGGGAATCACCCCTCCACTTT. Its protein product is CASSKGESPLHF.

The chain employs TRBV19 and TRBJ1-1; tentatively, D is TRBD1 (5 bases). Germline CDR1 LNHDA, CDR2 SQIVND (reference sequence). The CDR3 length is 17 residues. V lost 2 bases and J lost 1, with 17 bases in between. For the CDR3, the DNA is TGTGCCAGTAGTATAAACCAGAATAGGGGATGGAACACTGAAGCTTTCTTT. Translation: CASSINQNRGWNTEAFF.